This TCR beta chain comes out of a study of shared clonotypes between healthy human individuals. Study-level background: Three plates each covered CD4 naive and memory; CD8 naive two, CD8 memory one.

The CDR3 sequence is 11 residues long. Germline values: CDR1 DFQATT, CDR2 SNEGSKA (reference sequence). Trimming left V 3 bases short and J 6 bases short, with 9 bases between. Some clones are missing from TCRdb's copy, which holds only in-frame ones; the method was immunoSEQ multiplex PCR. The sample consists of roughly 2.5 million clones, approximately 92% of them appearing once. Overall study results and limits: On the whole, naive subsets had larger estimated richness than memory subsets had. Generation probabilities were higher for clonotypes shared across all four sorted-subset donors than for unshared ones.

The donors, all of them Caucasian adults, lived in Nashville, Tennessee. In regard to this clone: What it recognizes is unknown.

The source of this sequence is a man between 18 and 35 years old in good health. The sequenced sample was naive CD4+ T cells sorted from blood. Indicated subset: CD45RA+ positively selected. This chain connects TRBV20-1 to TRBJ2-7; no reliable D call. DNA for the CDR3: TGCAGTGCTAGGGTTGCTTTCGAGCAGTACTTC. It codes for CSARVAFEQYF.